This T cell receptor beta chain was captured by sequencing in a study of blood T cell repertoires in COVID-19. Study-level background: Some COVID-19 samples were acute and others convalescent; all came from the United States, Italy and Spain. T cells, B-cell-depleted T cells, or PBMCs supplied cDNA or gDNA.

In the study's own analysis: Amplifying reference gene primers gave estimates of nucleated cell counts. Data came from immunoSEQ multiplex PCR; TCRdb stores just in-frame clones and leaves some out. The DNA was the basis for D and trimming; V, J and clone size are from that table. The data contain 150,000 to 200,000 clones, about nine tenths of them singletons. Per the germline V gene, CDR1 is MGHRA and CDR2 is YSYEKL. CDR3 length: 16 residues. Trimming took off 0 bases at V and 4 bases at J, with 15 bases between the two ends. Sequenced material: peripheral blood. The sequence was obtained from a man aged 60-69 years with active or convalescent COVID-19. The genes are TRBV4-1 and TRBJ1-2; weak D call: TRBD1 (6 bases). This chain's CDR3 is CASSQDGRGTFYGYTF. The CDR3 nucleotides read TGCGCCAGCAGCCAAGATGGCAGGGGAACCTTCTATGGCTACACCTTC.